This TCR beta chain was recovered during a study of response to subunit inactivated influenza vaccine. CDR1 and CDR2 (germline): SNHLY, FYNNEI. CDR3 size: 15 residues. J lost 9 bases, V lost 2 bases, and 5 bases had no gene match. TCRdb itself ran the RT-PCR reads through MiXCR, one entry per CDR3 protein. The repertoire includes a few hundred thousand distinct CDR3 sequences, approximately 7.3% of them detected once, and around 13% sits in the top ten. Concerning this clonotype itself: Antigen: not known.

Study observations and caveats: It was suggested by the authors that few new T cells are recruited by each seasonal influenza vaccination.

This specimen consisted of PBMCs from blood, obtained less than 30 months after vaccination. This receptor was identified in a man aged 50 to 75 who received an inactivated influenza vaccine. The rearrangement joins TRBV2 to TRBJ2-1, with 12 bases identical to TRBD2. In nucleotides, the CDR3 is TGTGCCAGCAGTGAACTAGCGGGAGGGCCCGCTGAGCAGTTCTTC. Its protein product is CASSELAGGPAEQFF.